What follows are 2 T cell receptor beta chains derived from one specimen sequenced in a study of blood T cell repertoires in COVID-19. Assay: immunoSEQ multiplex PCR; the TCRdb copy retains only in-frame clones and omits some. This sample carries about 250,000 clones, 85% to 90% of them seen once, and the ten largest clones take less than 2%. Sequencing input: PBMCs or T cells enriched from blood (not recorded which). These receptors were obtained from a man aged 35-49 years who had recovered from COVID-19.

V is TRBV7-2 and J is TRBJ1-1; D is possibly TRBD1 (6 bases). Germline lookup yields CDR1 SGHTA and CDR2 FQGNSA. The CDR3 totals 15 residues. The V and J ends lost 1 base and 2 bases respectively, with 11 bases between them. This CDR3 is CASSLGYRDNTEAFF. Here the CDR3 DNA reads TGTGCCAGCAGCTTAGGTTACAGGGACAACACTGAAGCTTTCTTT.

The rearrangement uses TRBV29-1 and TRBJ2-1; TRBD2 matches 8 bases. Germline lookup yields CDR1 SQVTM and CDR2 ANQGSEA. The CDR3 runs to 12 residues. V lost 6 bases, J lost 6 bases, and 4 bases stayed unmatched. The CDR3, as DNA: TGCAGCGTCGACGGGACTAGCAATGAGCAGTTCTTC. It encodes CSVDGTSNEQFF.